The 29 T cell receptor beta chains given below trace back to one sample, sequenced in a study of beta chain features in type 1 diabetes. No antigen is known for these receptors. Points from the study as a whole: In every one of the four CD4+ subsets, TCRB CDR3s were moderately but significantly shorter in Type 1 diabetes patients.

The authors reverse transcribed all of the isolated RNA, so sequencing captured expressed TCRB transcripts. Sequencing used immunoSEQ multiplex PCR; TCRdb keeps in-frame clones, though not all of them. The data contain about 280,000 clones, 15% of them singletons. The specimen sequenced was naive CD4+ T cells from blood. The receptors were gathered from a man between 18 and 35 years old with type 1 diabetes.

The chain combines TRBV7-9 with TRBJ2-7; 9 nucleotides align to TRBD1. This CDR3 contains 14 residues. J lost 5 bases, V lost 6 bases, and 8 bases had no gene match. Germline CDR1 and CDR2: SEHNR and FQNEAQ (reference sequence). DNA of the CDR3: TGTGCCAGCAGTCCGCGGGACAGGGTGGACGAGCAGTACTTC. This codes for CASSPRDRVDEQYF.

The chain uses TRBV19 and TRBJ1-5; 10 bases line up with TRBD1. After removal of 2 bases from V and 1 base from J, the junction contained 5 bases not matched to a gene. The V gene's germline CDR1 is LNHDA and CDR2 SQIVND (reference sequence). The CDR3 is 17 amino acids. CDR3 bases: TGTGCCAGTAGTATACTGGGACAGGGGAAAAGCAATCAGCCCCAGCATTTT. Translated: CASSILGQGKSNQPQHF.

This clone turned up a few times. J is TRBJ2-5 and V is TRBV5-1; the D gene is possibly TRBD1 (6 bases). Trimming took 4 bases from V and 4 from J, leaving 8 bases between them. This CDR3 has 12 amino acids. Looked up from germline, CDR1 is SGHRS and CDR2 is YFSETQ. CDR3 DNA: TGCGCCAGCAGCCCACAGGGAGAGACCCAGTACTTC. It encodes CASSPQGETQYF.

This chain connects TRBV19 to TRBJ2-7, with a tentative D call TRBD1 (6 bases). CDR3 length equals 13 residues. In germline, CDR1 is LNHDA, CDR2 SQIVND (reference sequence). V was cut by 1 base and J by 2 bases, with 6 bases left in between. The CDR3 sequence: CASSIGTAYEQYF. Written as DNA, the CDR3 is TGTGCCAGTAGTATAGGGACAGCCTACGAGCAGTACTTC.

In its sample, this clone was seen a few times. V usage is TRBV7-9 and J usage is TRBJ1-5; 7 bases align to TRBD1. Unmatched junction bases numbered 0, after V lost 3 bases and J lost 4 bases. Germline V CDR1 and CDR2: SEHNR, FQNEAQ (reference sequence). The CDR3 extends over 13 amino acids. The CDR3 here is CASSLTGNQPQHF. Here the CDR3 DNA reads TGTGCCAGCAGCTTGACAGGGAATCAGCCCCAGCATTTT. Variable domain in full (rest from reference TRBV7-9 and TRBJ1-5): DTGVSQNPRHKITKRGQNVTFRCDPISEHNRLYWYRQTLGQGPEFLTYFQNEAQLEKSRLLSDRFSAERPKGSFSTLEIQRTEQGDSAMYLCASSLTGNQPQHFGDGTRLSIL.

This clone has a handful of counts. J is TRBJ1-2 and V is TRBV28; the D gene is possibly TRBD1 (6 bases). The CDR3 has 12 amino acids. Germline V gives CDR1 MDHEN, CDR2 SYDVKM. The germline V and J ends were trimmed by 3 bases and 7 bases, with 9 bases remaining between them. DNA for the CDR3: TGTGCCAGCAGTTTTCGGGGGGCTGGCTACACCTTC. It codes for CASSFRGAGYTF.

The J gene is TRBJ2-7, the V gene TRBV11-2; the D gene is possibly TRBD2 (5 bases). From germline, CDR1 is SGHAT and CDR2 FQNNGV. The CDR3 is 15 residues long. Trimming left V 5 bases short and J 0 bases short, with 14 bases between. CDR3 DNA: TGTGCCAGCAGCGGGATGAGGGCGGCCTCCTACGAGCAGTACTTC. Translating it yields CASSGMRAASYEQYF. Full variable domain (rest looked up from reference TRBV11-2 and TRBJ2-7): EAGVAQSPRYKIIEKRQSVAFWCNPISGHATLYWYQQILGQGPKLLIQFQNNGVVDDSQLPKDRFSAERLKGVDSTLKIQPAKLEDSAVYLCASSGMRAASYEQYFGPGTRLTVT.

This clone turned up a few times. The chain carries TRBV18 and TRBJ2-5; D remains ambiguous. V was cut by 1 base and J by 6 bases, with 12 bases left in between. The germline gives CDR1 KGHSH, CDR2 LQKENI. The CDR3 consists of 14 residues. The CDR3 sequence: CASSPLGSPKTQYF. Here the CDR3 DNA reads TGTGCCAGCTCACCACTTGGTAGCCCCAAGACCCAGTACTTC.

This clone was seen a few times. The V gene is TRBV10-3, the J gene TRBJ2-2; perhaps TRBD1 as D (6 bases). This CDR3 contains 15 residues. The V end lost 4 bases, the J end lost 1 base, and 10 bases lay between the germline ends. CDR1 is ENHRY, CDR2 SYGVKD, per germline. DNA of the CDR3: TGTGCCATCAGTGCAGGACAGCTGAACACCGGGGAGCTGTTTTTT. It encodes CAISAGQLNTGELFF.

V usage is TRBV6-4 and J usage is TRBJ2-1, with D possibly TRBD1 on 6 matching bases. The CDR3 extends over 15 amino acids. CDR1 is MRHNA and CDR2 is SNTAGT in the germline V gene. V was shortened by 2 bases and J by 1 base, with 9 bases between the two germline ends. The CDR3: CASSDGGASYNEQFF. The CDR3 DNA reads TGTGCCAGCAGTGACGGGGGCGCTTCCTACAATGAGCAGTTCTTC.

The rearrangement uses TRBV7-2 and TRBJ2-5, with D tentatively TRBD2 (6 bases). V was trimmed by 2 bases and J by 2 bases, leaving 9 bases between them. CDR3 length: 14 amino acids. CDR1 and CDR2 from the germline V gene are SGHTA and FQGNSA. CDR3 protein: CASSLRAGQETQYF. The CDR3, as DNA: TGTGCCAGCAGCTTACGCGCGGGACAAGAGACCCAGTACTTC.

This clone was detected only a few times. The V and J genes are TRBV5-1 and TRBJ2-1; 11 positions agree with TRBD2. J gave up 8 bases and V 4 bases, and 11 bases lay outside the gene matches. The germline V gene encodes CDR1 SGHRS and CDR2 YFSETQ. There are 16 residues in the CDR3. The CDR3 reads CASSPPLAGVADEQFF. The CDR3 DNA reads TGCGCCAGCAGCCCCCCACTAGCGGGAGTCGCGGATGAGCAGTTCTTC.

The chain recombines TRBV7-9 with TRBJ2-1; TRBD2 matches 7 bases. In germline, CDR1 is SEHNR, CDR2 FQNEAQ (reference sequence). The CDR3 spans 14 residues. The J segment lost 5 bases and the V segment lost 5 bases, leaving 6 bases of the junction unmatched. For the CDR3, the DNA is TGTGCCAGCAGCCCCACTAGCGAGGACAATGAGCAGTTCTTC. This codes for CASSPTSEDNEQFF.

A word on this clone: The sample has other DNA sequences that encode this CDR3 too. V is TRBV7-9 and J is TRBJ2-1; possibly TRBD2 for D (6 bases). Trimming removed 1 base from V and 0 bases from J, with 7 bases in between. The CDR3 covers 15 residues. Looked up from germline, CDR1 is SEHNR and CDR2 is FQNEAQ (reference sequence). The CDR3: CASSLVGGSYNEQFF. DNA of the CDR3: TGTGCCAGCAGCTTAGTCGGGGGCTCCTACAATGAGCAGTTCTTC.

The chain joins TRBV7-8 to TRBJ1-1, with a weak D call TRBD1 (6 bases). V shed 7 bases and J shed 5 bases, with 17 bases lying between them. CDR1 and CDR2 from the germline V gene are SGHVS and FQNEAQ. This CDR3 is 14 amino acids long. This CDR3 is CASTIQGWATEAFF. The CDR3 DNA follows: TGTGCCAGCACCATACAGGGCTGGGCGACTGAAGCTTTCTTT. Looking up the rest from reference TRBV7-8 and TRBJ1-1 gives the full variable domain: GAGVSQSPRYKVAKRGQDVALRCDPISGHVSLFWYQQALGQGPEFLTYFQNEAQLDKSGLPSDRFFAERPEGSVSTLKIQRTQQEDSAVYLCASTIQGWATEAFFGQGTRLTVV.

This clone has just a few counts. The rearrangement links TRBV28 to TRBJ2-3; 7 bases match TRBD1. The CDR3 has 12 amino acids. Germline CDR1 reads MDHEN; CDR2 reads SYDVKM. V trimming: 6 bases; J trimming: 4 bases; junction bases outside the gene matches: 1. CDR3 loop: CASRDRSDTQYF. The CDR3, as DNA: TGTGCCAGCAGGGACAGGTCAGATACGCAGTATTTT.

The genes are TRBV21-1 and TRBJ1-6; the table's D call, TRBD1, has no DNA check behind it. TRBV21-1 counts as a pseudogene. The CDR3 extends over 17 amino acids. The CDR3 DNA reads TGTGCCAGCAGCCCGATCGGGACAGGGGGCGCGGGTTCACCCCTCCACTTT. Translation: CASSPIGTGGAGSPLHF.

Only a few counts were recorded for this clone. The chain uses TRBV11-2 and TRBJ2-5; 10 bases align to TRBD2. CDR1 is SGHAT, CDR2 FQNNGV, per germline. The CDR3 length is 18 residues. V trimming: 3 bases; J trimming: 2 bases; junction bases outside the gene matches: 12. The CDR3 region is CASSFGTRVAGGQETQYF. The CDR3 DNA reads TGTGCCAGCAGCTTCGGGACTAGGGTAGCGGGAGGACAAGAGACCCAGTACTTC.

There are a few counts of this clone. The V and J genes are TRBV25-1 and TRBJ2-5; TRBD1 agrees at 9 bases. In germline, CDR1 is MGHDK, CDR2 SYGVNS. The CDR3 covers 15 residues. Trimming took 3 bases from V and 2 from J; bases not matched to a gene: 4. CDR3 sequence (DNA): TGTGCCAGCAGTGACCCCGGGACAGGGCAAGAGACCCAGTACTTC. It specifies CASSDPGTGQETQYF.

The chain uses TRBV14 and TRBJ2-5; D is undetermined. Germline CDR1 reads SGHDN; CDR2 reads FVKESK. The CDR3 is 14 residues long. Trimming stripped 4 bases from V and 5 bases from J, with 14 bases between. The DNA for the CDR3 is TGTGCCAGCAGCCTAAGTCCTGTTCGGGAGACCCAGTACTTC. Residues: CASSLSPVRETQYF.

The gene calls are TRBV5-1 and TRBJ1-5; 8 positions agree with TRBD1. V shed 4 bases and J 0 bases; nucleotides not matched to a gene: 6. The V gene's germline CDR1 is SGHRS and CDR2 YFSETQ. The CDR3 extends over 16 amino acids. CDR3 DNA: TGCGCCAGCAGCAAGGACAGGGCCTATAGCAATCAGCCCCAGCATTTT. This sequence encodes CASSKDRAYSNQPQHF.

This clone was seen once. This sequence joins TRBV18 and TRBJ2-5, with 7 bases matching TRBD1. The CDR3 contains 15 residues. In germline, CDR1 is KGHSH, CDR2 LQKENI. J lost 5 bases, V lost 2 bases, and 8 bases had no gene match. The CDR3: CASSPGTAPRETQYF. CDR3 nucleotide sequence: TGTGCCAGCTCACCAGGGACAGCCCCTAGGGAGACCCAGTACTTC.

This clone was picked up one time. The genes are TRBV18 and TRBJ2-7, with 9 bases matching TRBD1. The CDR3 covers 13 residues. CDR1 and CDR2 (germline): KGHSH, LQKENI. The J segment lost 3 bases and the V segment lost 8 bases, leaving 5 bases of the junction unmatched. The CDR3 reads CASTRTGDYEQYF. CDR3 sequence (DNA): TGTGCCAGCACTCGGACAGGGGACTACGAGCAGTACTTC.

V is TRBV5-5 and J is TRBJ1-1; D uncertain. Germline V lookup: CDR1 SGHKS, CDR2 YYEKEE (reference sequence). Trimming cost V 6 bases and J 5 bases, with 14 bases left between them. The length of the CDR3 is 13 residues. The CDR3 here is CASNLRGLTEAFF. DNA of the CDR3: TGTGCCAGCAACCTGCGGGGTTTGACTGAAGCTTTCTTT.

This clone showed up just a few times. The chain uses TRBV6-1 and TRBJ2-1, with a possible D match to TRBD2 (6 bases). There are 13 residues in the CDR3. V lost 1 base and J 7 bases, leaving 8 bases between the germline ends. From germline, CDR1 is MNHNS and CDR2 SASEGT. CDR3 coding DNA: TGTGCCAGCAGTGAAGGACGGGGGAATGAGCAGTTCTTC. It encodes CASSEGRGNEQFF.

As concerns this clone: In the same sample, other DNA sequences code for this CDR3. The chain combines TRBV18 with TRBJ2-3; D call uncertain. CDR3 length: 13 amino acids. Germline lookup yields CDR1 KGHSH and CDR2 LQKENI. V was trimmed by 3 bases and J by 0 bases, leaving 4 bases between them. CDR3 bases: TGTGCCAGCTCACCCCCTAGCACAGATACGCAGTATTTT. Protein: CASSPPSTDTQYF.

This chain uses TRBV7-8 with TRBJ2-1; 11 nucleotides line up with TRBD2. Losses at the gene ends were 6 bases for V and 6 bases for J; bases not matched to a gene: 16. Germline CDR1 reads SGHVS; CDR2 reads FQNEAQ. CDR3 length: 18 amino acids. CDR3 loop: CASRGPIKTSGTTNEQFF. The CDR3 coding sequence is TGTGCCAGCAGGGGACCGATTAAGACTAGCGGGACAACCAATGAGCAGTTCTTC.

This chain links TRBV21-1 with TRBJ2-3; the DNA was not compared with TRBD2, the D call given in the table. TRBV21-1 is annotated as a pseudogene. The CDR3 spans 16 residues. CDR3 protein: CASSNRRRDLTDTQYF. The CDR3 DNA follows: TGTGCCAGCAGCAACAGGAGGCGGGACCTGACAGATACGCAGTATTTT.

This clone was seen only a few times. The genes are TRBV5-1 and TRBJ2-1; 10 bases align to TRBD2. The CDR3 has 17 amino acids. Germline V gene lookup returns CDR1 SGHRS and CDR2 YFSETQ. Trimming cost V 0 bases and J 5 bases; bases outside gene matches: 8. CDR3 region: CASSLVSSGRYNNEQFF. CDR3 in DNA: TGCGCCAGCAGCTTGGTATCTAGCGGGAGATACAACAATGAGCAGTTCTTC.